This TCR beta chain was identified in a study of HIV-infected children after antiretroviral therapy interruption. Unique molecular identifiers were included in an RNA-based 3' RACE TCR library. TCRdb redid the calling of the 3' RACE reads with MiXCR, one entry per CDR3 protein. The sample yields roughly 16,000 distinct CDR3 sequences, 3.4% seen once. Described treatment: PENTA 11 planned treatment interruption arm or continuous ART arm. This clonotype has ten or more counts. CDR1 MDHEN and CDR2 SYDVKM come from the germline V gene. CDR3 size: 13 residues. J was trimmed by 4 bases and V by 4 bases; bases with no gene match: 4.

The chain has TRBV28 and TRBJ2-7; 7 bases match TRBD1. The clonotype was recovered from a pool of human donors with HIV. The sample consisted of CD45RO+ CD8+ T cells from PBMCs, pooled from several time points, taken from a donor given antiretroviral therapy, either interrupted or continuous. Subset indicated: memory CD8+ CD45RO+ CD45RA- T cells. Here the CDR3 reads CASSWKTGYEQYF. For the CDR3, the DNA is TGTGCCAGCAGTTGGAAGACAGGGTACGAGCAGTACTTC. Based on the CDR3 plus reference TRBV28 and TRBJ2-7, the full variable domain is DVKVTQSSRYLVKRTGEKVFLECVQDMDHENMFWYRQDPGLGLRLIYFSYDVKMKEKGDIPEGYSVSREKKERFSLILESASTNQTSMYLCASSWKTGYEQYFGPGTRLTVT.